This T cell receptor (beta chain) appears in the sequencing data of a study of blood T cell repertoires in COVID-19 (dated by TCRdb to about 2020). Study-wide context: The collaborator samples originated in the United States, Italy and Spain and spanned the acute and convalescent phases of COVID-19. The prospective study material was composed of cDNA or gDNA derived from T cells, B-cell-depleted T cells, or PBMCs. Deeply sampled blood TCRbeta repertoires from subjects exposed to, actively infected with, or recovered from COVID-19 were included in the dataset. The repertoires were released in a freely available public database meant as a resource for research on the immune response to SARS-CoV-2. Samples were obtained from the ongoing ImmuneRACE study (first 160 participants) and from over 1,000 subjects provided by 6 global collaborators. A de-identified subject ID, COVID-19 status, age in years and sex were almost always included in the sample metadata. Where available, HLA class I and class II types were obtained from metadata supplied by the sample provider rather than from assay-based typing. Here is what the overall study found, with its caveats: The quantity of clinical and demographic metadata differed by source and by participant and was supplied without curation.

The immunoSEQ Assay, a bias-controlled multiplex PCR, was used to amplify TCRbeta CDR3 regions from genomic DNA. Processing in the source paper ran as follows. Within the assay, amplification of reference gene primers was used to estimate how many nucleated cells each sample contained. Sequence reads were collapsed and filtered to measure the absolute abundance of every unique TCRbeta CDR3 rearrangement. For each sample, productive Simpson clonality was calculated as the square root of Simpson's diversity index across productive rearrangements. TCRdb provides this immuneACCESS table in a form limited to in-frame rearrangements. Some clones are lacking; in checked studies, under half of them reflect an unresolved V gene, and why the rest are absent is not known. D and trimming come from the DNA, and the V and J calls and clone size come from that table. Here the sample has 100,000 to 150,000 clones; around nine tenths occur a single time. Jointly, the top ten make up 1% to 1.5% of the sample.

This clone showed up just a few times. This receptor's antigen is unknown. It has no much larger one-base neighbor in the sample; base qualities were not kept. CDR1 and CDR2 are drawn from the germline V gene: KGHSH, LQKENI. Measured from the cysteine to the phenylalanine, the CDR3 is 14 residues long. The read is trimmed to its CDR3 DNA, 42 bases read in frame from base 1. Trimming removed 3 bases from V and 5 bases from J; the gene matches leave 4 bases unexplained. Whole blood was collected in K2EDTA tubes by collaborating institutions according to the institutions' own protocols. For TCRbeta analysis, collaborator samples were shipped as frozen whole blood, as isolated PBMCs, or as DNA extracted from either sample type.

This sequence originates from an elderly woman with acute or convalescent COVID-19. Sequenced input: peripheral blood. The sequence joins TRBV18 to TRBJ1-1, and 9 bases in between align with TRBD1. DNA sequence: TGTGCCAGCTCACCGAACAGGGGGCGTACTGAAGCTTTCTTT. Protein translation: CASSPNRGRTEAFF.